This entry is about one TCR beta chain. Its matching antigen is unknown. The source of the sample is a study of T cell responses to AZD1222 COVID-19 vaccine. Overall study results and limits: Vaccination with two AZD1222 doses was followed by a rise in Spike-specific TCR breadth and depth. A reported finding is that nearly half of spike-specific TCRs target unmutated variant regions. Baseline seropositivity occurred in only 5 to 7 AZD1222 recipients.

Using immunoSEQ multiplex PCR, the repertoire was profiled, and TCRdb retains in-frame clones only, with some absent. In the table there are about 97,000 clones, nearly 90% of which are singletons. Germline CDR1 and CDR2: MRHNA and SNTAGT. V was trimmed by 0 bases and J by 4 bases, leaving 15 bases between them. This CDR3 comprises 16 residues. The gene calls are TRBV6-4 and TRBJ1-1; tentative D call: TRBD1 (5 bases). The clonotype was recovered from an adult in good health. The input for sequencing was peripheral blood, taken on day 0 of AZD1222 vaccination. CDR3 coding DNA: TGTGCCAGCAGTGACTCCGCTGGGATTGGGGCCACTGAAGCTTTCTTT. It encodes CASSDSAGIGATEAFF.